This T cell receptor beta chain was observed in a study of tissue T cells after allogeneic stem cell transplantation. Clones were read by immunoSEQ multiplex PCR, and TCRdb kept only the in-frame ones, dropping some. The sample lists 4,300 or so clones, more than 70% occurring once. Steroid-refractory graft-versus-host disease after allogeneic hematopoietic cell transplant qualified adults for prospective research-autopsy enrollment. Between the trimmed V and J ends, which lost 3 bases and 4 bases, there was a span of 13 bases. This CDR3 comprises 16 residues. The V gene's germline CDR1 is SEHNR and CDR2 FQNEAQ (reference sequence).

This chain links TRBV7-9 with TRBJ2-6, with D perhaps matching TRBD1 or TRBD2 (5 bases each). The source of this sequence is an older male patient with steroid-refractory graft-versus-host disease after an allogeneic stem cell transplant. T cells may partly derive from the graft donor. Material: esophageal tissue, obtained at autopsy. The CDR3 DNA follows: TGTGCCAGCAGCTTGTTGGGGGATATCGGGGCCAACGTCCTGACTTTC. As protein: CASSLLGDIGANVLTF.